Listed below are T cell receptor beta chains from one sample, sequenced in a study of T cell repertoires in cytomegalovirus infection. No antigen has been identified for these receptors. TCRdb reprocessed the reads via MiXCR and lists one record per CDR3 protein. The sample records 800,000 to 950,000 distinct CDR3 sequences, 30% to 35% being singletons. The sample in question was cultured CD8+ T cells from PBMCs, obtained from culture after CMV antigen stimulation. All receptors derive from a human donor in good health (CMV status not recorded). Some clones in this sample may be carry-over from other donors' samples. The CDR3 runs from the conserved cysteine through the conserved F or W. The D gene is left open where the match is weak. The listing skips clone size in some rows; elsewhere it reads once, few, many or a size class.

CDR3nt | CDR3aa | abundance | d_gene | j_gene | v_gene
TGTGCCACCAGCATGGCAGGGCAGGACACCATATATTTT | CATSMAGQDTIYF | NA | NA | TRBJ1-3 | TRBV15
TGTGCCAGTAGTCCACTGGGTACAGGGGGCTTCGGGGAGCTGTTTTTT | CASSPLGTGGFGELFF | few | TRBD1 | TRBJ2-2 | TRBV19
TGTGCCAGCAGCCCATCGGGGGGAATTGGGTTCGGGGTGCAGTTCTTC | CASSPSGGIGFGVQFF | many | TRBD2 | TRBJ2-1 | TRBV7-8
TGTGCCAGCAGCGGGACAGGGGAGTTGTTGGGCTACACCTTC | CASSGTGELLGYTF | NA | TRBD1 | TRBJ1-2 | TRBV5-4
TGTGCCAGCAGCTACGGTAGCGGGGGGGGCACAGATACGCAGTATTTT | CASSYGSGGGTDTQYF | NA | TRBD2 | TRBJ2-3 | TRBV7-3
TGTGCCAGCAGTTTAACTAGCGGGGGGGCGGGCACGCAGTATTTT | CASSLTSGGAGTQYF | many | TRBD2 | TRBJ2-3 | TRBV28
TGTGCCAGCAGCGGGGGGGCAGGGGGATTTCAGCCCCAGCATTTT | CASSGGAGGFQPQHF | many | TRBD1 | TRBJ1-5 | TRBV7-2
TGCGCCAGCAGCCTCTACCTTCTCGGCGGGGGGGCGACTGGGGAGCTGTTTTTT | CASSLYLLGGGATGELFF | many | TRBD2 | TRBJ2-2 | TRBV4-1
TGCGCCAGCAGCCAAGGGTTTAGGACAGGGGCCCTCACAGATACGCAGTATTTT | CASSQGFRTGALTDTQYF | NA | TRBD1 | TRBJ2-3 | TRBV4-3
TGCGCCAGCAGCTTGGCCGGGGGACAGCTTAAGAACACCGGGGAGCTGTTTTTT | CASSLAGGQLKNTGELFF | NA | NA | TRBJ2-2 | TRBV5-1
TGTGCCAGCAGCTTGTATTCGGTCCCTAATAGTGAAGCTTTCTTT | CASSLYSVPNSEAFF | many | NA | TRBJ1-1 | TRBV7-3
TGTGCCAGCAGTTCCCGAGGGGAGCCGGGCAATGAGCAGTTCTTC | CASSSRGEPGNEQFF | few | NA | TRBJ2-1 | TRBV6-2/TRBV6-3
TGTGCCAGCAGCTTGGGACACAGGGATGACTATGGCTACACCTTC | CASSLGHRDDYGYTF | NA | NA | TRBJ1-2 | TRBV5-6
TGTGCCACCAGTGATTGGGGATCCTACAATGAGCAGTTCTTC | CATSDWGSYNEQFF | NA | NA | TRBJ2-1 | TRBV24-1
TGTGCCAGCAGTCTCACTAGCGGTCGTTACACAGATACGCAGTATTTT | CASSLTSGRYTDTQYF | few | TRBD2 | TRBJ2-3 | TRBV27
TGTGCCAGCAGTTTACAGGACACCTATGGCTACACCTTC | CASSLQDTYGYTF | NA | NA | TRBJ1-2 | TRBV27
TGTGCCAGCAGTCCCCCGGGGACACCATACAATGAGCAGTTCTTC | CASSPPGTPYNEQFF | many | NA | TRBJ2-1 | TRBV12-3/TRBV12-4